The clone carrying this TCR beta chain was detected ten times or more. This CDR3 contains 16 residues. Germline values: CDR1 SGDLS, CDR2 YYNGEE. V lost 0 bases to trimming and J lost 2 bases, with 13 bases between them. The entry originates in a study of blood T cell repertoires in COVID-19. Seattle's enrolled individuals joined amid active infection and were then monitored longitudinally. Sequenced by immunoSEQ multiplex PCR; TCRdb stores in-frame clones only, minus some. The sample carries around 200,000 clones, approximately 81% recorded once. The chain couples TRBV9 to TRBJ2-3; perhaps TRBD2 as D (6 bases). The receptor comes from a person in their 70s with COVID-19, enrolled during active disease. Input material: peripheral blood. The CDR3 DNA sequence: TGTGCCAGCAGCGTAGTTGCGGGACTTAACACAGATACGCAGTATTTT. This gives the protein CASSVVAGLNTDTQYF.